The 29 T cell receptor beta chains below were found in one sample sequenced in a study of T cell responses to AZD1222 COVID-19 vaccine. Profiling relied on immunoSEQ multiplex PCR, and the TCRdb table lists in-frame clones only, not all of them. The sample has 99,000 or so clones, roughly 90% seen once. This material consisted of peripheral blood, taken on day 0 of AZD1222 vaccination. The receptors shown here come from an adult in good health.

The chain employs TRBV18 and TRBJ1-2; TRBD1 matches 7 bases. Looked up from germline, CDR1 is KGHSH and CDR2 is LQKENI. CDR3 size: 13 residues. V was pared by 3 bases and J by 4 bases, with 2 bases of the junction left unmatched. The CDR3 is CASSPGQLYGYTF. CDR3 bases: TGTGCCAGCTCACCGGGACAGCTCTATGGCTACACCTTC.

As DNA, the CDR3 is TGTGCCAGCATCTATCGACCCCGCAGTGAAGAAAAACTGTTTTTT. This translates into CASIYRPRSEEKLFF. The chain couples TRBV2 to TRBJ1-4, with D unresolved. CDR1 is SNHLY and CDR2 is FYNNEI in the germline V gene. The V gene lost 7 bases and the J gene lost 8 bases, with 20 bases spanning the gap. The CDR3 sequence is 15 residues long.

This sequence joins TRBV14 and TRBJ1-1; D gene uncertain. Germline-derived CDR1 and CDR2 are SGHDN and FVKESK. The V end was cut by 5 bases, the J end by 0 bases, with 7 bases between. This CDR3 comprises 13 residues. The CDR3: CASSVVLNTEAFF. CDR3 nucleotide sequence: TGTGCCAGCAGCGTTGTCCTGAACACTGAAGCTTTCTTT.

The gene calls are TRBV5-1 and TRBJ2-7; D perhaps matches TRBD2 (5 bases). Germline CDR1 is SGHRS and CDR2 is YFSETQ. The CDR3 totals 14 residues. Trimming removed 2 bases from V and 6 bases from J, with 15 bases in between. The CDR3 DNA reads as TGCGCCAGCAGCTTTATCCCGTCTAGCCGCGAGCAGTACTTC. It specifies CASSFIPSSREQYF.

V usage is TRBV2 and J usage is TRBJ2-3; possibly TRBD1 or TRBD2 for D (7 bases each). The length of the CDR3 is 19 residues. V dropped 7 bases and J dropped 5 bases, with 31 bases sitting between them. Germline V gene sequence: CDR1 SNHLY, CDR2 FYNNEI. The CDR3, as DNA: TGTGCCAGCACCCGAACCCCCCCAAGGGGGCGGGAGAGTGAAGATACGCAGTATTTT. Translation gives CASTRTPPRGRESEDTQYF.

The chain combines TRBV5-1 with TRBJ2-3, with 7 bases that match TRBD1. J was trimmed by 1 base and V by 0 bases; bases with no gene match: 2. The germline V gene encodes CDR1 SGHRS and CDR2 YFSETQ. The CDR3 consists of 15 residues. CDR3 residues: CASSLGDSRTDTQYF. The CDR3 coding sequence is TGCGCCAGCAGCTTGGGGGACAGCCGCACAGATACGCAGTATTTT.

This rearrangement joins TRBV2 to TRBJ2-4; D is possibly TRBD1 (6 bases). CDR1 is SNHLY and CDR2 is FYNNEI in the germline V gene. The CDR3 sequence is 14 residues long. V dropped 7 bases and J dropped 10 bases, with 20 bases sitting between them. The CDR3 loop is CASTKEQTGTIQYF. Written as DNA, the CDR3 is TGTGCCAGCACTAAAGAACAGACAGGAACAATTCAGTACTTC.

The CDR3 here is CASSQDFRGYQETQYF. In DNA, the CDR3 is TGCGCCAGCAGCCAAGATTTTCGGGGATACCAAGAGACCCAGTACTTC. The chain combines TRBV4-1 with TRBJ2-5; perhaps TRBD2 as D (5 bases). Germline assignment: CDR1 MGHRA and CDR2 YSYEKL. The CDR3 sequence is 16 residues long. V was pared by 0 bases and J by 0 bases, with 11 bases between.

The rearrangement joins TRBV5-1 to TRBJ1-1; D ambiguous. The V end was cut by 4 bases, the J end by 0 bases, with 7 bases between. Looked up from germline, CDR1 is SGHRS and CDR2 is YFSETQ. This CDR3 has 13 residues. CDR3 sequence: CASSLVMNTEAFF. The CDR3 region has the DNA TGCGCCAGCAGCCTCGTTATGAACACTGAAGCTTTCTTT.

The rearrangement uses TRBV24-1 and TRBJ1-5; D gene uncertain. Germline CDR1 and CDR2: KGHDR and SFDVKD. The CDR3 runs to 14 residues. The germline V and J ends were trimmed by 5 bases and 11 bases, with 18 bases remaining between them. In DNA, the CDR3 is TGTGCCACCAGTGTAGGAACCCCGGGTGCGTCCCAGCATTTT. Protein: CATSVGTPGASQHF.

The chain links TRBV19 to TRBJ1-5; D is ambiguous. V lost 4 bases and J 0 bases, leaving 7 bases between the germline ends. The CDR3 runs 14 residues. Germline CDR1 and CDR2: LNHDA and SQIVND (reference sequence). DNA for the CDR3: TGTGCCAGTAGTAAGGTAAATAGCAATCAGCCCCAGCATTTT. Translated: CASSKVNSNQPQHF.

The chain is built from TRBV5-1 and TRBJ2-7; TRBD2 matches 15 bases. The CDR3 extends over 16 amino acids. J gave up 4 bases and V 4 bases, and 6 bases lay outside the gene matches. From germline, CDR1 is SGHRS and CDR2 YFSETQ. The CDR3 coding sequence is TGCGCCAGCAGCGGGGGACTAGCGGGGGGACCTTACGAGCAGTACTTC. Its translation is CASSGGLAGGPYEQYF.

This rearrangement joins TRBV19 to TRBJ2-1; the match to TRBD2 covers 11 bases. The CDR3 extends over 17 amino acids. The V and J ends lost 5 bases and 1 base, in that order; junction bases with no gene match: 7. Germline CDR1 is LNHDA and CDR2 is SQIVND (reference sequence). CDR3 in DNA: TGTGCCAGTAGTCCGGGACTAGCGGACCTTTCCTACAATGAGCAGTTCTTC. Amino acid sequence: CASSPGLADLSYNEQFF.

This clone was detected only a few times. This CDR3 reads CASSVEAQGAYEQYF. CDR3 nucleotides: TGTGCCAGCAGTGTCGAGGCACAGGGGGCCTACGAGCAGTACTTC. The genes are TRBV2 and TRBJ2-7; the match to TRBD1 covers 8 bases. In germline, CDR1 is SNHLY, CDR2 FYNNEI. The CDR3 sequence is 15 residues long. Unmatched junction bases numbered 7, after V lost 4 bases and J lost 2 bases.

CDR3 amino acids: CASSRGTGTSGTEQFF. The CDR3 DNA is TGCGCCAGCAGCAGGGGGACCGGGACTAGCGGGACCGAGCAGTTCTTC. The rearrangement uses TRBV4-1 and TRBJ2-1; 13 bases map to TRBD2. Germline trimming cut 5 bases from V and 10 bases from J; bases unmatched to any gene: 11. In germline, CDR1 is MGHRA, CDR2 YSYEKL. This CDR3 spans 16 amino acids.

The table lists this clone with a count of one. The rearrangement links TRBV5-6 to TRBJ1-2; D unresolved. Trimming took 4 bases from V and 0 from J, leaving 16 bases between them. Germline CDR1 reads SGHDT; CDR2 reads YYEEEE. CDR3 length: 16 residues. CDR3 sequence (DNA): TGTGCCAGCAGCCCTGGGAGGCTGAGGACTAACTATGGCTACACCTTC. Protein product: CASSPGRLRTNYGYTF.

The chain employs TRBV4-1 and TRBJ2-1; perhaps TRBD2 as D (5 bases). This CDR3 contains 14 residues. Trimming removed 1 base from V and 5 bases from J, with 9 bases in between. Per the germline V gene, CDR1 is MGHRA and CDR2 is YSYEKL. The CDR3 DNA reads TGCGCCAGCAGCCAAGGGACGGGGAACAATGAGCAGTTCTTC. This gives the protein CASSQGTGNNEQFF.

A single count supports this clone. V and J are TRBV2 and TRBJ1-1; D gene uncertain. The CDR3 runs 15 residues. V was cut by 6 bases and J by 4 bases, with 18 bases left in between. Germline CDR1 reads SNHLY; CDR2 reads FYNNEI. The CDR3 bases are TGTGCCAGCAGCGGAACGCCTGATAGCAGCACTGAAGCTTTCTTT. Translation: CASSGTPDSSTEAFF.

The rearrangement joins TRBV19 to TRBJ2-4; D call uncertain. The CDR3 spans 14 residues. Germline assignment: CDR1 LNHDA and CDR2 SQIVND (reference sequence). Trimming pared 4 bases from V and 3 bases from J, leaving 10 bases between. The CDR3 spells CASSNPGDKNIQYF. DNA of the CDR3: TGTGCCAGTAGTAACCCTGGGGACAAAAACATTCAGTACTTC.

This clone was counted a single time. This chain connects TRBV6-6 to TRBJ2-5, with 7 bases identical to TRBD1. Germline-derived CDR1 and CDR2 are MNHNY and SVGAGI (reference sequence). This CDR3 has 12 residues. With 9 bases clipped from V and 1 base from J, the junction kept 2 bases outside the gene matches. The CDR3 DNA reads TGTGCCAGAACAGGGGCCCAAGAGACCCAGTACTTC. This gives the protein CARTGAQETQYF.

The rearrangement links TRBV7-8 to TRBJ2-2; D is undetermined. The germline V and J ends were trimmed by 3 bases and 2 bases, with 1 base remaining between them. The germline gives CDR1 SGHVS, CDR2 FQNEAQ. This CDR3 is built from 12 residues. CDR3: CASSFNTGELFF. CDR3 bases: TGTGCCAGCAGCTTTAACACCGGGGAGCTGTTTTTT.

The chain couples TRBV18 to TRBJ2-5, with D possibly being TRBD1 (5 bases). Deletions cut 3 bases from V and 1 base from J, with 15 bases between. CDR1 is KGHSH, CDR2 LQKENI, per germline. The CDR3 is 16 residues long. The CDR3 DNA is TGTGCCAGCTCACCTGGCCCTCGACAGTCCCAAGAGACCCAGTACTTC. Translating gives CASSPGPRQSQETQYF.

This chain uses TRBV28 with TRBJ2-2; the D call may be TRBD1 or TRBD2 (6 bases each). Trimming pared 7 bases from V and 7 bases from J, leaving 13 bases between. CDR1 and CDR2 from the germline V gene are MDHEN and SYDVKM. This CDR3 spans 13 amino acids. CDR3 DNA: TGTGCCAGCATTGGGGGGCCTGGCGGGGAGCTGTTTTTT. Translating it yields CASIGGPGGELFF.

The chain is built from TRBV4-3 and TRBJ2-5, with 9 bases lining up with TRBD2. This CDR3 spans 18 amino acids. V was pared by 0 bases and J by 3 bases, with 11 bases of the junction left unmatched. Germline V CDR1 and CDR2: LGHNA, YSLEER. CDR3 region: CASSQDAQVAGVKETQYF. CDR3 nucleotides: TGCGCCAGCAGCCAAGATGCCCAGGTAGCGGGAGTCAAAGAGACCCAGTACTTC.

The CDR3 loop is CASSAGGYGYTF. The CDR3 bases are TGTGCCAGCAGTGCGGGCGGGTATGGCTACACCTTC. The rearrangement uses TRBV27 and TRBJ1-2, with unresolved D. V was shortened by 5 bases and J by 5 bases, with 9 bases between the two germline ends. The V gene's germline CDR1 is MNHEY and CDR2 SMNVEV (reference sequence). The CDR3 covers 12 residues.

The V and J genes are TRBV11-3 and TRBJ2-7; tentative D call: TRBD1 (5 bases). CDR3 size: 16 residues. CDR1 and CDR2 (germline): SGHNT, YENEEA. Trimming cost V 2 bases and J 5 bases, with 19 bases left between them. The CDR3 DNA sequence: TGTGCCAGCAGCTTATCCGGAGACGTCCTAGGGGACGAGCAGTACTTC. Translating gives CASSLSGDVLGDEQYF.

The V and J genes are TRBV3-1 (or the pseudogene TRBV3-2) and TRBJ1-1; D is perhaps TRBD1 (6 bases). V was trimmed by 4 bases and J by 5 bases, leaving 20 bases between them. The CDR3 contains 16 residues. Germline CDR1 and CDR2: LGHDT and YNNKEL (reference sequence). CDR3 residues: CASSPTGGTRGTEAFF. The CDR3 DNA is TGTGCCAGCAGCCCAACCGGGGGGACCAGGGGAACTGAAGCTTTCTTT.

The chain carries TRBV29-1 and TRBJ2-2; D possibly matches TRBD1 or TRBD2 (5 bases each). Germline CDR1 reads SQVTM; CDR2 reads ANQGSEA. This CDR3 region has 14 residues. V lost 4 bases and J lost 1, with 10 bases in between. In nucleotides, the CDR3 is TGCAGCGTTGTGGGGGTAATGAACACCGGGGAGCTGTTTTTT. This sequence encodes CSVVGVMNTGELFF.

The rearrangement uses TRBV7-9 and TRBJ2-7; D is possibly TRBD1 or TRBD2 (5 bases each). This CDR3 region has 15 residues. The ends were cut back, 5 bases at V and 0 bases at J, with 14 bases in the middle. Germline-derived CDR1 and CDR2 are SEHNR and FQNEAQ (reference sequence). The CDR3 DNA reads TGTGCCAGCAGCATTAGAGAGGGGAGCTCCTACGAGCAGTACTTC. Protein: CASSIREGSSYEQYF.